The rows below give T cell receptor beta chains drawn from one sample of a study of cytomegalovirus exposure and HLA in healthy donors. The method was immunoSEQ multiplex PCR; TCRdb's version includes in-frame clones alone and lacks a portion of them. The profile shows over 80,000 clones, 76% of them singletons. The source material was PBMCs. The origin of the receptors is a man aged 35-49 years in good health and CMV-seronegative. Both conserved end residues are part of each CDR3. A D gene is named only where the DNA matches it firmly. Clone size is given for some rows only: seen once, a few or many times, or a class if the clone is expanded.

length: 17
V: TRBV10-3
J: TRBJ2-1
D: TRBD2
size: NA
CDR3: CAIGELAGGSSYNEQFF
DNA: TGTGCCATAGGGGAGCTAGCGGGGGGAAGCTCCTACAATGAGCAGTTCTTC

length: 15
V: TRBV4-3
J: TRBJ1-4
D: NA
size: NA
CDR3: CASSQGGDGSEKLFF
DNA: TGCGCCAGCAGCCAAGGGGGGGACGGTAGTGAAAAACTGTTTTTT

length: 12
V: TRBV29-1
J: TRBJ2-7
D: NA
size: NA
CDR3: CSVVPSPYEQYF
DNA: TGCAGCGTTGTCCCTTCCCCCTACGAGCAGTACTTC

length: 13
V: TRBV2
J: TRBJ2-7
D: NA
size: NA
CDR3: CASVVAVSYEQYF
DNA: TGTGCCAGCGTCGTAGCGGTTTCCTACGAGCAGTACTTC

length: 14
V: TRBV5-1
J: TRBJ2-2
D: NA
size: NA
CDR3: CASSSGGSTGELFF
DNA: TGCGCCAGCAGCTCAGGTGGGAGCACCGGGGAGCTGTTTTTT

length: 12
V: TRBV28
J: TRBJ1-4
D: TRBD1
size: once
CDR3: CASISRTGLLFF
DNA: TGTGCCAGCATTTCCCGGACAGGGCTCTTGTTTTTT

length: 15
V: TRBV27
J: TRBJ2-7
D: TRBD1
size: NA
CDR3: CASSLWGDRGYEQYF
DNA: TGTGCCAGCAGTCTTTGGGGGGACAGGGGCTACGAGCAGTACTTC

length: 12
V: TRBV7-9
J: TRBJ2-3
D: TRBD1
size: NA
CDR3: CASSLPGTGMYF
DNA: TGTGCCAGCAGCTTACCGGGGACAGGGATGTATTTT

length: 16
V: TRBV5-8
J: TRBJ2-5
D: TRBD1
size: few
CDR3: CASTPLDREVWETQYF
DNA: TGTGCCAGCACCCCCTTGGACAGGGAGGTATGGGAGACCCAGTACTTC

length: 17
V: TRBV27
J: TRBJ2-5
D: TRBD2
size: NA
CDR3: CASRFGGLAGGWETQYF
DNA: TGTGCCAGCAGGTTCGGGGGACTAGCGGGGGGCTGGGAGACCCAGTACTTC

length: 13
V: TRBV9
J: TRBJ1-5
D: NA
size: NA
CDR3: CASSARANQPQHF
DNA: TGTGCCAGCAGCGCAAGAGCTAATCAGCCCCAGCATTTT

length: 14
V: TRBV5-1
J: TRBJ1-6
D: NA
size: NA
CDR3: CASSLSQDYSPLHF
DNA: TGCGCCAGCAGCTTGTCCCAGGACTATTCACCCCTCCACTTT

length: 19
V: TRBV14
J: TRBJ2-3
D: TRBD1
size: NA
CDR3: CASSHRTGTVLSSTDTQYF
DNA: TGTGCCAGCAGCCACAGAACCGGGACAGTCTTATCTAGCACAGATACGCAGTATTTT

length: 15
V: TRBV6-6
J: TRBJ1-1
D: NA
size: NA
CDR3: CASNLRDLLDTEAFF
DNA: TGTGCCAGCAACTTACGGGACTTACTTGACACTGAAGCTTTCTTT

length: 14
V: TRBV5-1
J: TRBJ2-2
D: NA
size: NA
CDR3: CASRWASNTGELFF
DNA: TGCGCCAGCAGGTGGGCCTCGAACACCGGGGAGCTGTTTTTT

length: 14
V: TRBV10-3
J: TRBJ2-2
D: NA
size: few
CDR3: CAISERTDTGELFF
DNA: TGTGCCATCAGTGAGCGGACAGACACCGGGGAGCTGTTTTTT

length: 11
V: TRBV20-1
J: TRBJ2-7
D: NA
size: NA
CDR3: CSARDRSEQYF
DNA: TGCAGTGCTAGAGATCGGTCCGAGCAGTACTTC

length: 13
V: TRBV7-6
J: TRBJ1-1
D: NA
size: NA
CDR3: CASSTTVITEAFF
DNA: TGTGCCAGCAGCACGACAGTGATCACTGAAGCTTTCTTT

length: 17
V: TRBV4-3
J: TRBJ2-6
D: TRBD1
size: NA
CDR3: CASSPGTGGSGANVLTF
DNA: TGCGCCAGCAGTCCCGGGACAGGGGGCTCTGGGGCCAACGTCCTGACTTTC

length: 17
V: TRBV27
J: TRBJ2-3
D: TRBD2
size: NA
CDR3: CASSLFTIAGGTDTQYF
DNA: TGTGCCAGCAGTTTATTCACTATAGCGGGGGGCACAGATACGCAGTATTTT

length: 12
V: TRBV25-1
J: TRBJ2-3
D: NA
size: NA
CDR3: CASSHVSGTQYF
DNA: TGTGCCAGCAGCCACGTCAGTGGTACGCAGTATTTT

length: 16
V: TRBV11-2
J: TRBJ2-2
D: NA
size: NA
CDR3: CASSLDTSINTGELFF
DNA: TGTGCCAGCAGCTTAGATACCAGTATCAACACCGGGGAGCTGTTTTTT

length: 16
V: TRBV4-3
J: TRBJ1-2
D: NA
size: NA
CDR3: CASSQDAQGHHYGYTF
DNA: TGCGCCAGCAGCCAAGATGCCCAGGGTCATCACTATGGCTACACCTTC

length: 20
V: TRBV5-1
J: TRBJ2-3
D: NA
size: NA
CDR3: CASSPDIAFWTALDTDTQYF
DNA: TGCGCCAGCAGCCCCGATATAGCGTTCTGGACAGCTCTAGACACAGATACGCAGTATTTT

length: 15
V: TRBV7-6
J: TRBJ1-6
D: NA
size: NA
CDR3: CASSPNTGLDSPLHF
DNA: TGTGCCAGCAGCCCAAATACAGGGTTGGATTCACCCCTCCACTTT

length: 14
V: TRBV18
J: TRBJ2-1
D: TRBD2
size: NA
CDR3: CASSPSGGYNEQFF
DNA: TGTGCCAGCTCACCAAGCGGGGGGTACAATGAGCAGTTCTTC

length: 17
V: TRBV5-1
J: TRBJ1-3
D: NA
size: NA
CDR3: CASSPHGPGASGNTIYF
DNA: TGCGCCAGCAGCCCCCATGGTCCAGGGGCCTCTGGAAACACCATATATTTT